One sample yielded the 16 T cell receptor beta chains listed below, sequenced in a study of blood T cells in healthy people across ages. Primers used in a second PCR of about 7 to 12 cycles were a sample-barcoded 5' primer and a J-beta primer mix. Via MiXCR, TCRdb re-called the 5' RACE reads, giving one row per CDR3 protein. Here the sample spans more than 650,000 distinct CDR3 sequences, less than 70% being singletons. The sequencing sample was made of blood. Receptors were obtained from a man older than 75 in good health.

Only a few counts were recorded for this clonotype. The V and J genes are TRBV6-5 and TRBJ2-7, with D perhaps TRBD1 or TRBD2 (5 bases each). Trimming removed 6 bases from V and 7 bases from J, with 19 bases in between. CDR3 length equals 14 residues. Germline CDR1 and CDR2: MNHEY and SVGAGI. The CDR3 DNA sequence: TGTGCCAGCAGAGAGGGACCAACCTCGTGGGAGCAGTACTTC. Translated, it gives CASREGPTSWEQYF.

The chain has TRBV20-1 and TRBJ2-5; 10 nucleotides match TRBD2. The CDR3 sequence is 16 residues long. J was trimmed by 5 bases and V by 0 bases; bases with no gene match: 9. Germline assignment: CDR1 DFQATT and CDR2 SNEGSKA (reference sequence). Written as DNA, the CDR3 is TGCAGTGCTAGAGATCGGGTTAGCGGGAGGTGGGAGACCCAGTACTTC. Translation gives CSARDRVSGRWETQYF.

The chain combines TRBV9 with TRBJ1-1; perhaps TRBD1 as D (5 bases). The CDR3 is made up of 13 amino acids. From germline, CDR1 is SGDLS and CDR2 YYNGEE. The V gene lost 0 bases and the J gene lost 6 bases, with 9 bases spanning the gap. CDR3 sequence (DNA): TGTGCCAGCAGCGTAGTAACAGGCCCTGAAGCTTTCTTT. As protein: CASSVVTGPEAFF.

CDR3 protein: CASSSDGTPDEQYF. The DNA of the CDR3 is TGTGCCAGCAGCTCGGACGGGACTCCCGACGAGCAGTACTTC. This chain joins TRBV7-3 and TRBJ2-5, with TRBD2 as a possible D gene (6 bases). The J call is doubtful: the DNA matches TRBJ2-7 better. Germline-derived CDR1 and CDR2 are SGHTA and FQGTGA. CDR3 length equals 14 residues.

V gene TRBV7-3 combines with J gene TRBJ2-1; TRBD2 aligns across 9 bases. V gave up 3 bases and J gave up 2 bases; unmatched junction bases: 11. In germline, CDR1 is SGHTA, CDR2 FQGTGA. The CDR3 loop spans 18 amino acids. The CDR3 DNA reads TGTGCCAGCAGCTTGGATAATGCGGGAGGGCCACCCTACAATGAGCAGTTCTTC. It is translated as CASSLDNAGGPPYNEQFF.

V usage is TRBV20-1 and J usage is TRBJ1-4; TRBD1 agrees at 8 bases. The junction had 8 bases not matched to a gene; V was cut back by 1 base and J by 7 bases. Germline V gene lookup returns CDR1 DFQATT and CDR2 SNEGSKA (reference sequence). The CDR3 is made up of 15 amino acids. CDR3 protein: CSARVRQGTIEKLFF. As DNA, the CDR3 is TGCAGTGCTAGAGTCCGACAGGGGACAATTGAAAAACTGTTTTTT.

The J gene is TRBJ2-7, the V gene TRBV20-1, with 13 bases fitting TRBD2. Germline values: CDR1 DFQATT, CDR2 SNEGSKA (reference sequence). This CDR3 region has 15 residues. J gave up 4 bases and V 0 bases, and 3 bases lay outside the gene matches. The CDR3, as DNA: TGCAGTGCTAGAGAACCGGGACTAGCGGGATACGAGCAGTACTTC. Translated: CSAREPGLAGYEQYF.

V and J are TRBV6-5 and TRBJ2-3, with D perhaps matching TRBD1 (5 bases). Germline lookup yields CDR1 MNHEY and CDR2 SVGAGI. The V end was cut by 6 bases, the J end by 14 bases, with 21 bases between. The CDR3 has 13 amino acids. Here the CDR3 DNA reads TGTGCCAGCAGGTCAGACAGATCCAGAGACGCGTATTTT. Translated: CASRSDRSRDAYF.

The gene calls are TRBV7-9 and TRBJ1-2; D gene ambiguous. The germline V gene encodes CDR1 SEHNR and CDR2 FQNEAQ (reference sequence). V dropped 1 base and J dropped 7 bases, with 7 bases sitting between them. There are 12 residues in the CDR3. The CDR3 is CASSLVEAGYTF. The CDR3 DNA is TGTGCCAGCAGCTTAGTGGAAGCTGGCTACACCTTC.

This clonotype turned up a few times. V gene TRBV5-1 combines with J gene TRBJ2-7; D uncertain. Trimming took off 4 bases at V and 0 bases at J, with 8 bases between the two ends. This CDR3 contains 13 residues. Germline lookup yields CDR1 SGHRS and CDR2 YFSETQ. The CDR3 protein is CASSQRVSYEQYF. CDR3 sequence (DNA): TGCGCCAGCAGCCAACGGGTCTCCTACGAGCAGTACTTC.

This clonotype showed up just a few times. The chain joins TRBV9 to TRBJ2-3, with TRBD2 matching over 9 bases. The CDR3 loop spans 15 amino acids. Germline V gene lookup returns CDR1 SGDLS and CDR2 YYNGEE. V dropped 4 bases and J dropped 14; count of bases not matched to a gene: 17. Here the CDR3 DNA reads TGTGCCAGCAGCCAGAGGGGTAGCGGGGGAGGATACGCGTATTTT. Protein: CASSQRGSGGGYAYF. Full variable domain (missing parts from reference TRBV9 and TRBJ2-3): DSGVTQTPKHLITATGQRVTLRCSPRSGDLSVYWYQQSLDQGLQFLIQYYNGEERAKGNILERFSAQQFPDLHSELNLSSLELGDSALYFCASSQRGSGGGYAYFGPGTRLTVL.

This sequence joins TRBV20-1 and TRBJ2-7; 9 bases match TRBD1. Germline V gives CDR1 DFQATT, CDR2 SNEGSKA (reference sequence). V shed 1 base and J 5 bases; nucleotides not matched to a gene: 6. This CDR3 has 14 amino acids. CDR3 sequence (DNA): TGCAGTGCTAGAGGAACAGGGGGCATCCACGAGCAGTACTTC. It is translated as CSARGTGGIHEQYF.

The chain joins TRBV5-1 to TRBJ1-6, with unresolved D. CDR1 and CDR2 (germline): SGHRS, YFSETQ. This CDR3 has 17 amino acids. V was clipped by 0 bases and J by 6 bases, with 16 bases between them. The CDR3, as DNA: TGCGCCAGCAGCTTGGAGGCACCAGGACTGCCTAATTCACCCCTCCACTTT. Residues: CASSLEAPGLPNSPLHF.

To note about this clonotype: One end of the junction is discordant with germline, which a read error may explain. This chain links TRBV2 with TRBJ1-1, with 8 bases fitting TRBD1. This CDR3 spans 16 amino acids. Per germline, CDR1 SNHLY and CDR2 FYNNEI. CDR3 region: CVSSPGQGSMNTEAFF. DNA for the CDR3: TGTGTCAGCAGCCCTGGACAGGGATCAATGAACACTGAAGCTTTCTTT.

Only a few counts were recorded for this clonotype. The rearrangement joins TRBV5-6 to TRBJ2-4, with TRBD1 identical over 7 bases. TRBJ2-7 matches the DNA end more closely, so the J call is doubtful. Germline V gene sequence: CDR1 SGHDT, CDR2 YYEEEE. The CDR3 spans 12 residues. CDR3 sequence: CASSWDSAEQYF. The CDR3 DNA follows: TGTGCCAGCAGTTGGGACAGTGCCGAGCAGTACTTC.

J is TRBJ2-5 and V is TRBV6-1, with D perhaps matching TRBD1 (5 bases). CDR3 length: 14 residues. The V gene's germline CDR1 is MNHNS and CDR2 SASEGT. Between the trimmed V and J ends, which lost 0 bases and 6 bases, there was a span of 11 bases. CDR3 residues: CASSEAQGGKTQYF. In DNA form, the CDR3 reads TGTGCCAGCAGTGAAGCTCAGGGTGGAAAGACCCAGTACTTC.